Below are 2 T cell receptor beta chains sequenced from a single sample in a study of blood T cells in healthy people across ages. A sample-barcoded 5' primer and a J-beta primer mix were used in a second PCR of roughly 7 to 11 cycles. Via MiXCR, TCRdb re-called the 5' RACE reads, giving one row per CDR3 protein. The sample consists of 550,000 to 600,000 distinct CDR3 sequences, around half of them appearing once. The sequenced sample was blood. The receptors originated from a man at least 80 years old in good health.

V gene TRBV7-6 combines with J gene TRBJ1-2; 8 nucleotides agree with TRBD1. CDR3 length: 17 amino acids. V lost 5 bases, J lost 3 bases, and 14 bases stayed unmatched. Germline assignment: CDR1 SGHVS and CDR2 FNYEAQ. CDR3 region: CASSPGQGANPYYGYTF. Here the CDR3 DNA reads TGTGCCAGCAGCCCCGGACAGGGCGCTAACCCCTACTATGGCTACACCTTC.

The chain joins TRBV20-1 to TRBJ2-1; TRBD1 agrees at 11 bases. With the DNA end fitting TRBJ2-7 better, the J assignment may be wrong. The V gene's germline CDR1 is DFQATT and CDR2 SNEGSKA (reference sequence). There are 14 residues in the CDR3. CDR3 sequence: CSASGQGAYNEQYF. CDR3 DNA: TGCAGTGCCTCCGGACAGGGGGCCTACAATGAGCAGTACTTC.